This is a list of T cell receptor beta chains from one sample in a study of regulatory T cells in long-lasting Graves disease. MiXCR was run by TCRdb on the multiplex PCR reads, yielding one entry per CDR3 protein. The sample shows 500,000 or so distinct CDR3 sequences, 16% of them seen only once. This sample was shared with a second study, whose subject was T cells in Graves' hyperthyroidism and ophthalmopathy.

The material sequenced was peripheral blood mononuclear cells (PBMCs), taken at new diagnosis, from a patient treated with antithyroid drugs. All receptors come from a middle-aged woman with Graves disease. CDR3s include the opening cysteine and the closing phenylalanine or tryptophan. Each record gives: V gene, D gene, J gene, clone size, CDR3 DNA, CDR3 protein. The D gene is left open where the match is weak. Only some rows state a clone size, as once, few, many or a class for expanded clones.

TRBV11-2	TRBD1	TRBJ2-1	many	TGTGCCAGCAGCCATAGACAGGGGGGGCCAGGTGAGCAGTTCTTC	CASSHRQGGPGEQFF
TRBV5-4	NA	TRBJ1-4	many	TGTGCCAGCAGCTTAGGAGGAGCTACTAATGAAAAACTGTTTTTT	CASSLGGATNEKLFF
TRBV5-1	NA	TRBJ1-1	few	TGCGCCAGCAGGGAGGGGCCACGCGGGATGAACACTGAAGCTTTCTTT	CASREGPRGMNTEAFF
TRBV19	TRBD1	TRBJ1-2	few	TGTGCCAGGACCTTTCACAGGGGTCGATATGGACGTGATGGCTACACCTTC	CARTFHRGRYGRDGYTF
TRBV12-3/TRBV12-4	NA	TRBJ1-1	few	TGTGCCAGCAGTCCGACGGGCCGCGGGGCTTTCTTT	CASSPTGRGAFF
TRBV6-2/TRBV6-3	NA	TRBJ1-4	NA	TGTGCCATATCCCACAGGGCCAATGAAAAACTGTTTTTT	CAISHRANEKLFF
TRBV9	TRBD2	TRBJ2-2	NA	TGTGCCAGCAGCGCCCTCCCCGGTCCGGGGGGGGGGTTGTCCGGGGAGCTGTTTTTT	CASSALPGPGGGLSGELFF
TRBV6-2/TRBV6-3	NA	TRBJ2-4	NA	TGTGCCAGCAGTGAAGCGGAACAGCTTGGGCAGTACTTC	CASSEAEQLGQYF
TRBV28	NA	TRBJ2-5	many	TGTGCCAGCAGATCAACAGGGAGGGGAGAGACCCAGTACTTC	CASRSTGRGETQYF
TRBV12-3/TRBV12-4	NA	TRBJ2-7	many	TGTGCCAGCAGTCTCCCTCAGGGCGAGCAGTACTTC	CASSLPQGEQYF
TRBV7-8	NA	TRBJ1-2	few	TGTGCCAGCAGCTTAGACCAGACCAGGAGCTACACCTTC	CASSLDQTRSYTF
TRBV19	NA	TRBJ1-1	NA	TGTGCCAGTAGTACTCAGGGGCCTCATACGGGAACTGAAGCTTTCTTT	CASSTQGPHTGTEAFF
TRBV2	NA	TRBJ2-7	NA	TGTGCCACCAGTGGTCCAGGGTCGGGCGAGCAGTACTTC	CATSGPGSGEQYF
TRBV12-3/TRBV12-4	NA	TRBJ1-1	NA	TGTGCCAGCATTTTAGCAGGTCTTCCTTCTGAAGCTTTCTTT	CASILAGLPSEAFF
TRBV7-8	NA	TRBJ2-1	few	TGTGCCAGCACAAGGGGGGGGGGGATGTACAATGAGCAGTTCTTC	CASTRGGGMYNEQFF
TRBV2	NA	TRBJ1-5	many	TGTGCCAGCAGTGAAGGGCAGAATCAGCCCCAGCATTTT	CASSEGQNQPQHF
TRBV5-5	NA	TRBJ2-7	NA	TGTGTCAGCACCAAGGGGGGGTCCTACGAGCAGTACTTC	CVSTKGGSYEQYF
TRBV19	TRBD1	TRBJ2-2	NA	TGTGCCAGTATCTCACCCCCGGGACAGGGTAACACCGGGGAGCTGTTTTTT	CASISPPGQGNTGELFF
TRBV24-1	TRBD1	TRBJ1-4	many	TGTGCCACCAGTGACTTGGGACAGATCAATGAAAAACTGTTTTTT	CATSDLGQINEKLFF
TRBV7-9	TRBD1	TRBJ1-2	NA	TGTGCCAGCAGCTTAGCGGGACAGAATCATGGCTACACCTTC	CASSLAGQNHGYTF
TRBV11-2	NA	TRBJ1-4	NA	TGTGCCAGCAGCTTACAACTGTTTTTT	CASSLQLFF
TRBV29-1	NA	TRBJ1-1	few	TGCAGCGGGGGGGGGTGGAACACTGAAGCTTTCTTT	CSGGGWNTEAFF
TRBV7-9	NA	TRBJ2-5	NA	TGTGCCAGCAGTCCGAGAGGGAGGGAGACCCAGTACTTC	CASSPRGRETQYF
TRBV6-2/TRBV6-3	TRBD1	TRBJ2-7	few	TGTGCCAGCAGTTATCCAGGGGGCACCTACGAGCAGTACTTC	CASSYPGGTYEQYF
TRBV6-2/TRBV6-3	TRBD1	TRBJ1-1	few	TGTGCCAGCCATAGGGGGGAGTGGGACAGGGGGCTCTGGACTGAAGCTTTCTTT	CASHRGEWDRGLWTEAFF
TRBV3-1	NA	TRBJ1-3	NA	TGTGCCAGCAGCCACGGCAGCGAGTTAGGTGGAAACACCATATATTTT	CASSHGSELGGNTIYF
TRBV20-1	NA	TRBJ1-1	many	TGCAGTGCTAGAGAGGAGGGTGTCACTGAAGCTTTCTTT	CSAREEGVTEAFF
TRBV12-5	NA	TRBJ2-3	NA	TGTGCTAGTGGTTTGAAGGCAGGGGTGGGCACAGATACGCAGTATTTT	CASGLKAGVGTDTQYF
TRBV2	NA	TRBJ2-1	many	TGTGCCAGCAGCTTACAGGGAAGTCCAAATTACAATGAGCAGTTCTTC	CASSLQGSPNYNEQFF
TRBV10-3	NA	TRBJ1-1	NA	TGTGCCATCAGGCCGGGAGCGGTCACTGAAGCTTTCTTT	CAIRPGAVTEAFF
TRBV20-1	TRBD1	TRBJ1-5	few	TGCAGTGCGTGGACAGGGAGAACGGTTGGGCAGCCCCGGCATTTT	CSAWTGRTVGQPRHF
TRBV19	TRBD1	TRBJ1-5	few	TGTGCCTCCTGGGACAGGGCTAGCAATCAGCCCCAGCATTTT	CASWDRASNQPQHF
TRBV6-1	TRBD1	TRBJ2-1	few	TGTGCCAGCAGTACCGACAGGGGTGAGCAGTTCTTC	CASSTDRGEQFF
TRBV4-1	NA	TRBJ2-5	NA	TGCGCCAGCAGCCCCACCCTGACTAGTATAGAGACCCAGTACTTC	CASSPTLTSIETQYF
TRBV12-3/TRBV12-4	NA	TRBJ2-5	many	TGTGCCAGCAGTGAAACAGGAGCCTCGGAGACCCAGTACTTC	CASSETGASETQYF
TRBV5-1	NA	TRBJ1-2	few	TGCGCCAGCAGCGTTCCTTCCCAGGTCCTCGGGGGCTACACCTTC	CASSVPSQVLGGYTF
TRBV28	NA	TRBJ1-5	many	TGTGCCAGCAGTTTCCAGGGGATGGAGTATAGCAATCAGCCCCAGCATTTT	CASSFQGMEYSNQPQHF
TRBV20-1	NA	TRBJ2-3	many	TGCAGTGCTATTAGCGGAGCTAGCACAGATACGCAGTATTTT	CSAISGASTDTQYF
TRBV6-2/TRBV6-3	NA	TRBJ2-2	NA	TGTGCCAGCAGTTACTGGGAAACCGGGGAGCTGTTTTTT	CASSYWETGELFF
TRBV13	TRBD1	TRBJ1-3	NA	TGTGCCAGCAGTCAAGACAGGGAAACAGGAGACACCATATATTTT	CASSQDRETGDTIYF
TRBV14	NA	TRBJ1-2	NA	TGTGCCGGCAGCCAAGACAGGCGCATTAACTATGGCTACACCTTC	CAGSQDRRINYGYTF
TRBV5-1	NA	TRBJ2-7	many	TGCGCCAGCAGCTTGGCAGCGCCAGTCTACGAGCAGTACTTC	CASSLAAPVYEQYF
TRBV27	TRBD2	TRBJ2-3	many	TGTGCCAGCAGTACCTCTAGCGGGGGGCCCGTGTATACGCAGTATTTT	CASSTSSGGPVYTQYF
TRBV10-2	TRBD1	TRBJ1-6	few	TGCGCCAGCAGTTTAGACAGGGCTTCACCCCTCCACTTT	CASSLDRASPLHF
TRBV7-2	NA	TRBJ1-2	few	TGTGCCAGCAGCTCCTCAGGAGGCTATGGCTACACCTTC	CASSSSGGYGYTF
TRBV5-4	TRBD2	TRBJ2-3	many	TGTGCCAGCAGTTCCAGCGGGGGCCCGGGTTATACGCAGTATTTT	CASSSSGGPGYTQYF
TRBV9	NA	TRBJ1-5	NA	TGTGCCAGCAGCGTAGACGCAGACTTAGGGGCCCAGCATTTT	CASSVDADLGAQHF
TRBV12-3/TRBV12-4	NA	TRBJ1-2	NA	TGTGCCAGCAGCCCCGGGGAATCCGGTGGCTACACCTTC	CASSPGESGGYTF
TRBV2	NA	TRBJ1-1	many	TGTGCTACTGAGCGAACTGAAGCTTTCTTT	CATERTEAFF
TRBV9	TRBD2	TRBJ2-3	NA	TGTGCCAGCAGCGTAGCCGAGGGACTAGCCACAGATACGCAGTATTTT	CASSVAEGLATDTQYF
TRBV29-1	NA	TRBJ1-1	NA	TGCAGCGTTCGGGGCGGGACACAGAACACTGAAGCTTTCTTT	CSVRGGTQNTEAFF
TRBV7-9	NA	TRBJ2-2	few	TGTGCCAGCAGCTTATACGTGGGCGACGCCGGGGAGCTGTTTTTT	CASSLYVGDAGELFF
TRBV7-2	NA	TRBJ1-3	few	TGTGCCAGCAGCTTAAACGTAGGGCAGGGGAACACCATATATTTT	CASSLNVGQGNTIYF
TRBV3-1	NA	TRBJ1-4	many	TGTGCCAGCAGCCAGGGTTACGCTCTGTTTTTT	CASSQGYALFF
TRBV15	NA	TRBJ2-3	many	TGTGCCACCAGCAGAGGGGTAGGGACAGATACGCAGTATTTT	CATSRGVGTDTQYF